A single sample is the source of the 15 T cell receptor beta chains below, sequenced in a study of blood T cell repertoires in COVID-19. Only in-frame clones appear in the TCRdb table, and some are missing; sequencing was by immunoSEQ multiplex PCR. The table records roughly 450,000 clones, about 90% of them present only once. The sequencing input was PBMCs or T cells enriched from blood (not recorded which). These receptor sequences come from a man younger than 35 who had recovered from COVID-19.

The V and J genes are TRBV19 and TRBJ1-2, with 11 bases identical to TRBD1. The germline V gene encodes CDR1 LNHDA and CDR2 SQIVND (reference sequence). The ends lost 7 bases at V and 7 bases at J; junction bases unmatched: 5. This CDR3 has 13 residues. This CDR3 reads CASTTGTGGGYTF. For the CDR3, the DNA is TGTGCCAGTACCACCGGGACAGGGGGTGGCTACACCTTC.

CDR3 region: CATSTQGDRTDTQYF. The CDR3, as DNA: TGTGCCACCAGCACCCAGGGGGACCGCACAGATACGCAGTATTTT. This rearrangement joins TRBV15 to TRBJ2-3, with 7 bases fitting TRBD1. The germline V gene has CDR1 LNHNV and CDR2 YYDKDF (reference sequence). V gave up 4 bases and J gave up 1 base; unmatched junction bases: 5. The CDR3 is 15 amino acids.

This clone occurred a few times. J is TRBJ1-1 and V is TRBV14; tentative D call: TRBD1 (6 bases). V was shortened by 3 bases and J by 8 bases, with 13 bases between the two germline ends. CDR3 size: 13 residues. Germline V CDR1 and CDR2: SGHDN, FVKESK. As DNA, the CDR3 is TGTGCCAGCAGCCAGGGGGGGGCCTACGAAGCTTTCTTT. Protein product: CASSQGGAYEAFF.

CDR3 bases: TGTGCCAGCAGCCCGGGGAATAAAGCGGCGGATACGCAGTATTTT. Translating it yields CASSPGNKAADTQYF. The chain uses TRBV7-2 and TRBJ2-3; TRBD2 might be the D (5 bases). The V and J ends lost 5 bases and 6 bases respectively, with 18 bases between them. This CDR3 spans 15 amino acids. The germline V gene encodes CDR1 SGHTA and CDR2 FQGNSA.

The V gene is TRBV5-1, the J gene TRBJ2-7; 11 bases line up with TRBD2. Trimming at V came to 3 bases and at J to 3 bases, leaving 5 bases not matched to a gene. CDR1 and CDR2 from the germline V gene are SGHRS and YFSETQ. The CDR3 sequence is 15 residues long. CDR3 protein: CASSSSGRTFYEQYF. For the CDR3, the DNA is TGCGCCAGCAGCTCTAGCGGGAGGACCTTCTACGAGCAGTACTTC.

This clone was recorded only once. This chain joins TRBV25-1 and TRBJ1-2, with 8 bases aligning to TRBD1. V shed 3 bases, J shed 8 bases, and the junction held 5 bases outside the gene matches. Germline CDR1 is MGHDK and CDR2 is SYGVNS. This CDR3 region has 13 residues. CDR3 protein: CASSDLDRDGYTF. The CDR3 nucleotides are TGTGCCAGCAGTGATTTGGACAGGGACGGCTACACCTTC.

The chain has TRBV14 and TRBJ2-1, with a tentative D call TRBD2 (5 bases). Trimming took off 4 bases at V and 9 bases at J, with 22 bases between the two ends. The germline V gene has CDR1 SGHDN and CDR2 FVKESK. This CDR3 region has 16 residues. The CDR3 bases are TGTGCCAGCAGCCGACGAACACCCGGGGAACGGGTTGAGCAGTTCTTC. Protein product: CASSRRTPGERVEQFF.

The V gene is TRBV2, the J gene TRBJ2-7; no firm D call. CDR3 length: 14 amino acids. Germline values: CDR1 SNHLY, CDR2 FYNNEI. Trimming shortened V by 7 bases and J by 4 bases, and 17 bases separated the two germline ends. In DNA, the CDR3 is TGTGCCAGCAAACGAACGGGTGTTGGGTACGAGCAGTACTTC. The encoded protein is CASKRTGVGYEQYF.

Only one count was recorded for this clone. This chain links TRBV25-1 with TRBJ1-2; no firm D call. This CDR3 contains 12 residues. The V end was cut by 5 bases, the J end by 0 bases, with 4 bases between. Germline lookup yields CDR1 MGHDK and CDR2 SYGVNS. CDR3 loop: CASSRSNYGYTF. DNA for the CDR3: TGTGCCAGCAGTCGGTCTAACTATGGCTACACCTTC.

The gene calls are TRBV5-6 and TRBJ1-1, with D hard to call. The CDR3 contains 13 residues. Per germline, CDR1 SGHDT and CDR2 YYEEEE. The V end was cut by 3 bases, the J end by 1 base, with 7 bases between. The CDR3 is CASSSEWNTEAFF. CDR3 in DNA: TGTGCCAGCAGCTCCGAGTGGAACACTGAAGCTTTCTTT.

V usage is TRBV19 and J usage is TRBJ1-4; D is perhaps TRBD1 (5 bases). The CDR3 is 14 amino acids. Trimming removed 4 bases at V and 8 bases at J, with 14 bases between. Germline CDR1 is LNHDA and CDR2 is SQIVND (reference sequence). CDR3 in amino acids: CASSTRDLKEKLFF. CDR3 in DNA: TGTGCCAGTAGTACCCGGGACTTGAAAGAAAAACTGTTTTTT.

The chain carries TRBV25-1 and TRBJ1-1; TRBD1 agrees at 10 bases. The CDR3 totals 14 residues. V lost 5 bases to trimming and J lost 5 bases; unmatched junction nucleotides: 5. Germline V gene data show CDR1 as MGHDK and CDR2 as SYGVNS. In DNA, the CDR3 is TGTGCCAGCAGTTTTCGGACAGGGGGAACTGAAGCTTTCTTT. Translated: CASSFRTGGTEAFF.

The V and J genes are TRBV6-1 and TRBJ1-2; tentatively, D is TRBD1 (6 bases). Germline lookup yields CDR1 MNHNS and CDR2 SASEGT. The CDR3 runs 14 residues. V was shortened by 1 base and J by 7 bases, with 13 bases between the two germline ends. The CDR3 DNA sequence: TGTGCCAGCAGTGAAGAGGCAGGGGTTGGTGGCTACACCTTC. This encodes CASSEEAGVGGYTF.

The chain employs TRBV2 and TRBJ1-2; 9 bases agree with TRBD1. The germline V gene has CDR1 SNHLY and CDR2 FYNNEI. This CDR3 spans 15 amino acids. V shed 4 bases, J shed 7 bases, and the junction held 10 bases outside the gene matches. The CDR3 DNA follows: TGTGCCAGCAGTGGCGAAGGACAGGGGAGAAGTGGCTACACCTTC. Translating gives CASSGEGQGRSGYTF.

The CDR3 is CAITGGWSYEQYF. In DNA form, the CDR3 reads TGTGCCATCACCGGCGGATGGTCCTACGAGCAGTACTTC. The chain links TRBV10-3 to TRBJ2-7; D call uncertain. The CDR3 sequence is 13 residues long. CDR1 ENHRY and CDR2 SYGVKD come from the germline V gene. V gave up 7 bases and J gave up 1 base, with 11 bases separating them.